The rows below give T cell receptor beta chains drawn from one sample of a study of cytomegalovirus exposure and HLA in healthy donors. TCRdb's table, derived via immunoSEQ multiplex PCR, lists solely in-frame clones and lacks some. The sample carries some 150,000 clones, 70% to 90% recorded once. Sequencing used PBMCs. These receptors came from a woman between 35 and 50 years old in good health and CMV-seropositive. Each CDR3 is given with its conserved first and last residue.

j_call,v_call,cdr3_aa
TRBJ1-4,TRBV4-1,CASRPGATNEKLFF
TRBJ2-4,TRBV14,CASSHLTGMIQYF
TRBJ2-4,TRBV7-2,CASSLAGGPWGAKNIQYF
TRBJ2-1,TRBV27,CASSLTGAPNEQFF
TRBJ2-7,TRBV28,CASSLTGLYEQYF
TRBJ1-4,TRBV10-3,CAISRDRADSNEKLFF
TRBJ2-1,TRBV4-2,CASSQSGGWGGNEQFF
TRBJ2-5,TRBV5-6,CASSSGDQETQYF
TRBJ2-7,TRBV14,CASSPIAGDLSYEQYF
TRBJ2-1,TRBV30,CAWSPTTMPDNEQFF
TRBJ2-5,TRBV20-1,CSFDRGETQYF
TRBJ2-3,TRBV28,CASSLGGRGNTDTQYF
TRBJ1-1,TRBV5-6,CASSVADRANTEAFF
TRBJ1-1,TRBV6-4,CASSYGSNTEAFF
TRBJ2-3,TRBV6-5,CASSYSGTTSTDTQYF
TRBJ2-3,TRBV30,CAWSAGGIDTQYF
TRBJ2-1,TRBV30,CAWSVIDNEQFF
TRBJ1-1,TRBV28,CAGRDRLQTEAFF
TRBJ2-7,TRBV28,CASSPSTDYEQYF
TRBJ2-7,TRBV19,CASSDGPGKTYEQYF
TRBJ2-5,TRBV7-8,CASSVTSGYQETQYF
TRBJ2-5,TRBV7-2,CASSLAPREREQYF
TRBJ2-3,TRBV9,CASSVIAGATDTQYF
TRBJ2-3,TRBV9,CASSVEVGGSPDTQYF
TRBJ2-3,TRBV10-3,CAISRASGSGGTDTQYF
TRBJ2-7,TRBV5-6,CASSAQHSNPYEQYF
TRBJ2-1,TRBV27,CASSFSVNEQFF
TRBJ2-1,TRBV27,CASSFQRDSYNEQFF
TRBJ1-1,TRBV9,CASSVDPSGLVNTEAFF
TRBJ1-2,TRBV5-4,CASSERTGLNYGYTF
TRBJ2-7,TRBV30,CAWSGMLAEYEQYF
TRBJ2-7,TRBV4-3,CASSQDTPGEQYF
TRBJ2-1,TRBV6-5,CASSQLAGANEQFF
TRBJ2-3,TRBV5-6,CASSLFAGSTDTQYF
TRBJ1-2,TRBV4-3,CASSQVGQHGYTF
TRBJ2-1,TRBV5-6,CASSSLAGGEATNNEQFF
TRBJ2-2,TRBV5-4,CASSSTGLNTGELFF
TRBJ2-6,TRBV5-6,CASSLVGQVNSGANVLTF
TRBJ1-1,TRBV6-5,CASSYAGTTEAFF
TRBJ2-7,TRBV27,CASTATGYGYEQYF
TRBJ2-1,TRBV2,CASSETTGGYNEQFF
TRBJ1-5,TRBV25-1,CASRVIPYRGYSNQPQHF
TRBJ2-1,TRBV21-1,CASSTFAGYNEQFF
TRBJ1-1,TRBV5-1,CASSDTGLNTEAFF
TRBJ1-2,TRBV6-4,CASSDEAGGYGYTF
TRBJ1-4,TRBV27,CASSPTTGGREKLFF
TRBJ2-2,TRBV6-5,CASNRGRANTGELFF
TRBJ2-3,TRBV30,CACRTGMTDTQYF
TRBJ1-4,TRBV10-3,CAISESAGTNEKLFF
TRBJ1-2,TRBV2,CASSVADRGYGYTF
TRBJ1-5,TRBV19,CASSRQASNQPQHF